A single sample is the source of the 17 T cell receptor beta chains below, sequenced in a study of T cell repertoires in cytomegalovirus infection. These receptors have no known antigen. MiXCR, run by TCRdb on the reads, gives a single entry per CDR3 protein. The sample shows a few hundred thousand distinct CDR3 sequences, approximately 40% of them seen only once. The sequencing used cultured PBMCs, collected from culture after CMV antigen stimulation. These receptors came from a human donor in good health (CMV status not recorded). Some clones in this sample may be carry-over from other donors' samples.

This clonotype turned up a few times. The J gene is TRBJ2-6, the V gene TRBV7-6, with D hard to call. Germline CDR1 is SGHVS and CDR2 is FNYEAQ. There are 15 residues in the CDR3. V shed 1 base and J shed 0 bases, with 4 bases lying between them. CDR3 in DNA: TGTGCCAGCAGCTTAGAACCCTCTGGGGCCAACGTCCTGACTTTC. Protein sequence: CASSLEPSGANVLTF.

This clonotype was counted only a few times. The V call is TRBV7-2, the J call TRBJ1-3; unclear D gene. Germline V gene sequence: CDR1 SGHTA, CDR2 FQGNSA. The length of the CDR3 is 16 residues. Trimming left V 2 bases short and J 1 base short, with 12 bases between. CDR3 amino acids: CASSLIRALSGNTIYF. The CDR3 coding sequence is TGTGCCAGCAGCTTAATTAGGGCTCTTTCTGGAAACACCATATATTTT.

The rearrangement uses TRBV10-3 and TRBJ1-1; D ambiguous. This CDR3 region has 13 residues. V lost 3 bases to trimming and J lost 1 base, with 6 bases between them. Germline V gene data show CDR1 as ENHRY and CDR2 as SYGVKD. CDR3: CAISDGKNTEAFF. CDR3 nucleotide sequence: TGTGCCATCAGTGACGGGAAGAACACTGAAGCTTTCTTT.

The CDR3 protein is CASSLAMAFGTEEAFF. The DNA for the CDR3 is TGTGCCAGCAGCTTAGCTATGGCGTTCGGGACAGAAGAAGCTTTCTTT. The V call is TRBV7-9, the J call TRBJ1-1; 7 bases are a match to TRBD1. This CDR3 region has 16 residues. Germline values: CDR1 SEHNR, CDR2 FQNEAQ (reference sequence). V was pared by 0 bases and J by 8 bases, with 12 bases of the junction left unmatched.

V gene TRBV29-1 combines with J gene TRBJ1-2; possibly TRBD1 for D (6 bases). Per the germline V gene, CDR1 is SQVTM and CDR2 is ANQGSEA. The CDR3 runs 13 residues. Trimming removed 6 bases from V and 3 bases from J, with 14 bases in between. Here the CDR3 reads CSVVPRGDYGYTF. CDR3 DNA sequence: TGCAGCGTCGTGCCGAGGGGGGACTATGGCTACACCTTC. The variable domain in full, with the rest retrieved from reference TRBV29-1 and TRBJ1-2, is SAVISQKPSRDICQRGTSLTIQCQVDSQVTMMFWYRQQPGQSLTLIATANQGSEATYESGFVIDKFPISRPNLTFSTLTVSNMSPEDSSIYLCSVVPRGDYGYTFGSGTRLTVV.

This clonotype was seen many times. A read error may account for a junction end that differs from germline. In nucleotides, the CDR3 is TGTGCCAGCAGCTTAGGGCAGACAGATACGCAGTATTTT. This translates into CASSLGQTDTQYF. The gene calls are TRBV12-3 or TRBV12-4 and TRBJ2-3; D not resolved. The CDR3 runs to 13 residues.

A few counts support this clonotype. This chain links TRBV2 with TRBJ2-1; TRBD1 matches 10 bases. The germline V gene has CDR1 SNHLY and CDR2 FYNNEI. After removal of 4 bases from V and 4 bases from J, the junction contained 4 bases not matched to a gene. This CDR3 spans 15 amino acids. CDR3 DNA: TGTGCCAGCAGTGCGGGACAGGGGTCTTACAATGAGCAGTTCTTC. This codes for CASSAGQGSYNEQFF.

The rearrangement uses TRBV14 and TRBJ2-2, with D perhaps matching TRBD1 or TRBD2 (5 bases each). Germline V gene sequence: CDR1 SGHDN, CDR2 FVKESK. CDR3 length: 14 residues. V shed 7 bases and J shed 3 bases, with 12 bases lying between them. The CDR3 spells CASKGPRYTGELFF. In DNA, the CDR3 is TGTGCCAGCAAGGGACCGCGATACACCGGGGAGCTGTTTTTT.

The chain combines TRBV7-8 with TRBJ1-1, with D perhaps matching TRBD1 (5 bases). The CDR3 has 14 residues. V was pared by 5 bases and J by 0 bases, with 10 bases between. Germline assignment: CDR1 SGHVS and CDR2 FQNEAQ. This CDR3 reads CASSPGVVNTEAFF. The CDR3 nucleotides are TGTGCCAGCAGCCCGGGGGTTGTGAACACTGAAGCTTTCTTT.

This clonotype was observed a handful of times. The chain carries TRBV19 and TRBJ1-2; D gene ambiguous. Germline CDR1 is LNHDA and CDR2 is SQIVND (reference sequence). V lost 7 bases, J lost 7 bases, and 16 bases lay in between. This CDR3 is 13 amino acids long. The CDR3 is CASTTQISGGYTF. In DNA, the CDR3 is TGTGCCAGTACCACCCAGATATCTGGTGGCTACACCTTC.

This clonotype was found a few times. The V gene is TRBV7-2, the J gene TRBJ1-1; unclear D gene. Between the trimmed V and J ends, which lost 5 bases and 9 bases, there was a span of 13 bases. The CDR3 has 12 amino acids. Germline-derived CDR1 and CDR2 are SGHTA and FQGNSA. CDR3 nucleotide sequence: TGTGCCAGCAGCCCCTCGAGAGTTAAAGCTTTCTTT. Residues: CASSPSRVKAFF.

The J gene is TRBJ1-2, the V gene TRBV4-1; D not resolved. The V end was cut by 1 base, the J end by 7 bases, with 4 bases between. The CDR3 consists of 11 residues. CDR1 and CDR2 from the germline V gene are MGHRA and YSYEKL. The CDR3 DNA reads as TGCGCCAGCAGCCAAGGGGGTGGCTACACCTTC. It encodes CASSQGGGYTF.

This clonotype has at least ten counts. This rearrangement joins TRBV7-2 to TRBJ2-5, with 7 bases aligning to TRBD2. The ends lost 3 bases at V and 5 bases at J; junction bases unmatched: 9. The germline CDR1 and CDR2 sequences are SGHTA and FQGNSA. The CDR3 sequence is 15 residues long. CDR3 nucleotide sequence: TGTGCCAGCAGCTTTGGGGGGGGTCCCAGGGAGACCCAGTACTTC. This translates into CASSFGGGPRETQYF.

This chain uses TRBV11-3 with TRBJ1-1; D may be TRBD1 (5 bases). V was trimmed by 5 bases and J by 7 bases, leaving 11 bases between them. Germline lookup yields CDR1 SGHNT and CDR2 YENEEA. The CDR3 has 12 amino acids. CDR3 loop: CASSLWGGEAFF. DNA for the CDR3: TGTGCCAGCAGCCTCTGGGGGGGTGAAGCTTTCTTT.

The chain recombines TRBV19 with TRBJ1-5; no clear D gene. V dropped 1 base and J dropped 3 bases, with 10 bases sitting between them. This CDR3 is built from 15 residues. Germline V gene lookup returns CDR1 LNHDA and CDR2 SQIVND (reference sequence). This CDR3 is CASSIAEGNNQPQHF. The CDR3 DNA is TGTGCCAGTAGTATAGCGGAGGGCAACAATCAGCCCCAGCATTTT.

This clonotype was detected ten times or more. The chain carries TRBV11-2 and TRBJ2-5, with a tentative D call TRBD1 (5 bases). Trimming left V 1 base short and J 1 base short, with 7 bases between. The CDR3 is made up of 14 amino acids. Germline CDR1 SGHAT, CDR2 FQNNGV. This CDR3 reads CASSLVQGQETQYF. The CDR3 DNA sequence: TGTGCCAGCAGCTTAGTTCAGGGCCAAGAGACCCAGTACTTC.

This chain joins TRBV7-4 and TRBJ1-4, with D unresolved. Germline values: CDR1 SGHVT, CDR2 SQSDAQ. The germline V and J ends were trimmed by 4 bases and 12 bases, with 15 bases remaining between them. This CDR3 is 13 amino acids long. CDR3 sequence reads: CASSSTNRVELFF. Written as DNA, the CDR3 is TGTGCCAGCAGCTCCACCAACCGGGTTGAACTGTTTTTT.